The 10 T cell receptor beta chains listed next were all sequenced from one sample in a study of blood T cell repertoires in COVID-19. Sequencing was performed with immunoSEQ multiplex PCR; in TCRdb, only in-frame clones are kept and a portion is missing. The sample has approximately 330,000 clones; 87% are singletons. The sequencing sample was made of peripheral blood. Every receptor here comes from a young man with COVID-19, enrolled during active disease.

The CDR3 bases are TGTGCCAGCAGCCCCCAGAAGCCCGACTCCCGGGGGAACACCATATATTTT. Protein: CASSPQKPDSRGNTIYF. V is TRBV6-4 and J is TRBJ1-3; perhaps TRBD1 as D (5 bases). The length of the CDR3 is 17 residues. The ends were cut back, 6 bases at V and 7 bases at J, with 25 bases in the middle. Germline CDR1 is MRHNA and CDR2 is SNTAGT.

CDR3 coding DNA: TGTGCCAGCAGCTTAACAGGACAGAACTATGGCTACACCTTC. It encodes CASSLTGQNYGYTF. The chain combines TRBV7-9 with TRBJ1-2, with D perhaps TRBD1 (6 bases). V was pared by 2 bases and J by 2 bases, with 9 bases between. Germline V lookup: CDR1 SEHNR, CDR2 FQNEAQ (reference sequence). This CDR3 region has 14 residues.

V and J are TRBV5-7 and TRBJ1-2; D is uncertain. TRBV5-7 belongs to the ORF category, with a function that is uncertain. Trimming shortened V by 2 bases and J by 8 bases, and 16 bases separated the two germline ends. This CDR3 comprises 14 residues. CDR3 in amino acids: CASSFGRLWEGYTF. The CDR3 nucleotides are TGTGCCAGCAGCTTTGGGCGCCTATGGGAGGGCTACACCTTC.

This clone was detected a few times. The V gene is TRBV6-6, the J gene TRBJ1-6, with TRBD1 as a possible D gene (5 bases). This CDR3 spans 15 amino acids. V lost 6 bases, J lost 9 bases, and 18 bases lay in between. In germline, CDR1 is MNHNY, CDR2 SVGAGI (reference sequence). This CDR3 reads CASRTLEGRSSPLHF. DNA for the CDR3: TGTGCCAGCAGAACTCTGGAGGGGCGTAGTTCACCCCTCCACTTT.

The chain is built from TRBV5-1 and TRBJ2-3; 7 nucleotides align to TRBD1. The ends lost 0 bases at V and 0 bases at J; junction bases unmatched: 4. CDR3 size: 16 residues. In germline, CDR1 is SGHRS, CDR2 YFSETQ. The CDR3 DNA follows: TGCGCCAGCAGCTTGGGGACAGGCGCGAGCACAGATACGCAGTATTTT. This codes for CASSLGTGASTDTQYF.

The J gene is TRBJ1-1, the V gene TRBV4-2, with 9 bases that match TRBD1. V shed 0 bases and J 5 bases; nucleotides not matched to a gene: 7. CDR1 is LGHNA, CDR2 YNFKEQ, per germline. The CDR3 runs 16 residues. The CDR3 here is CASSQDVGTGWTEAFF. In nucleotides, the CDR3 is TGTGCCAGCAGCCAAGACGTCGGGACAGGGTGGACTGAAGCTTTCTTT.

V is TRBV12-5 and J is TRBJ2-3; TRBD2 agrees at 11 bases. This CDR3 is built from 15 residues. Trimming cost V 4 bases and J 8 bases; bases outside gene matches: 8. Germline CDR1 is LGHNT and CDR2 is FRNRAP. The CDR3 spells CASGSRLAGSGTQYF. The CDR3 nucleotides are TGTGCTAGTGGTTCTCGACTAGCGGGGTCTGGTACGCAGTATTTT.

The J gene is TRBJ1-5, the V gene TRBV13; the match to TRBD1 covers 7 bases. Germline V gene data show CDR1 as PRHDT and CDR2 as FYEKMQ (reference sequence). The length of the CDR3 is 15 residues. V trimming: 3 bases; J trimming: 3 bases; junction bases outside the gene matches: 5. Here the CDR3 reads CASSLKGQLNQPQHF. Written as DNA, the CDR3 is TGTGCCAGCAGCTTGAAGGGACAGCTCAATCAGCCCCAGCATTTT.

The V and J genes are TRBV19 and TRBJ1-6; TRBD1 is a possible D gene (6 bases). Germline values: CDR1 LNHDA, CDR2 SQIVND (reference sequence). V was cut by 4 bases and J by 7 bases, with 17 bases left in between. The CDR3 is 16 amino acids. The CDR3 loop reads CASSTLRTAPNSPLHF. Written as DNA, the CDR3 is TGTGCCAGTAGTACACTGCGGACAGCTCCAAATTCACCCCTCCACTTT.

The gene calls are TRBV9 and TRBJ2-1, with 9 bases lining up with TRBD2. This CDR3 comprises 15 residues. Germline V lookup: CDR1 SGDLS, CDR2 YYNGEE. Trimming cost V 0 bases and J 7 bases; bases outside gene matches: 5. The CDR3, as DNA: TGTGCCAGCAGCGTAGTTAGCGGGGGCACGAATGAGCAGTTCTTC. This gives the protein CASSVVSGGTNEQFF.